Presented here are 32 T cell receptor beta chains from one specimen sequenced in a study of human T cells and chemical hapten exposure. Noted time point: patch test 2, 6 weeks after DPC sensitization. Sample treatment: therapeutic diphenylcyclopropenone sensitization with weekly scalp DPC. In TCRdb, the RACE reads were re-called with MiXCR into one record per CDR3 protein. This sample has approximately 80,000 distinct CDR3 sequences, with about 9.4% found just once. This sample comprised whole blood, obtained in connection with sensitization to the hapten diphenylcyclopropenone (DPC). The origin of the receptors is a woman in her forties or fifties with alopecia areata. Some clones in this sample may be carry-over from other donors' samples.

There are many counts of this clonotype. This chain connects TRBV30 to TRBJ2-2, with D possibly being TRBD1 or TRBD2 (5 bases each). V lost 3 bases and J lost 4, with 12 bases in between. The germline gives CDR1 GTSNPN, CDR2 SVGIG (reference sequence). The CDR3 has 14 residues. The CDR3 reads CAWSRTGRTGELFF. The CDR3 DNA reads as TGTGCCTGGAGCAGAACGGGGCGCACCGGGGAGCTGTTTTTT. Supplemented by reference TRBV30 and TRBJ2-2, the full variable domain reads SQTIHQWPATLVQPVGSPLSLECTVEGTSNPNLYWYRQAAGRGLQLLFYSVGIGQISSEVPQNLSASRPQDRQFILSSKKLLLSDSGFYLCAWSRTGRTGELFFGEGSRLTVL.

This clonotype was observed at least ten times. The V call is TRBV7-2, the J call TRBJ2-7; 7 bases agree with TRBD1. V shed 5 bases and J 0 bases; nucleotides not matched to a gene: 4. CDR3 length: 14 residues. Germline V gene sequence: CDR1 SGHTA, CDR2 FQGNSA. The CDR3 spells CASSRQGTSYEQYF. In DNA, the CDR3 is TGTGCCAGCAGCCGACAGGGAACCTCCTACGAGCAGTACTTC.

In its sample, this clonotype was seen a few times. J is TRBJ1-5 and V is TRBV18; D ambiguous. The CDR3 sequence is 15 residues long. Trimming left V 3 bases short and J 0 bases short, with 9 bases between. Germline V gives CDR1 KGHSH, CDR2 LQKENI. The DNA for the CDR3 is TGTGCCAGCTCACCGACGGAATATAGCAATCAGCCCCAGCATTTT. Translating it yields CASSPTEYSNQPQHF.

This clonotype was recorded a few times. The V and J genes are TRBV10-1 and TRBJ2-1; 10 positions match TRBD2. CDR3 length: 21 amino acids. J gave up 7 bases and V 0 bases, and 21 bases lay outside the gene matches. CDR1 WNHNN and CDR2 SYGVQD come from the germline V gene (reference sequence). The CDR3 DNA sequence: TGCGCCAGCAGTGAGTCGAGAACAAATACAAAGTGGGGACTAGCGACTAATGAGCAGTTCTTC. Protein product: CASSESRTNTKWGLATNEQFF.

This clonotype came up many times. The V call is TRBV20-1, the J call TRBJ2-2; TRBD2 agrees at 10 bases. The V segment lost 6 bases and the J segment 3 bases; nucleotides outside the gene matches: 10. The CDR3 loop spans 16 amino acids. Germline CDR1 is DFQATT and CDR2 is SNEGSKA (reference sequence). CDR3 bases: TGCAGTGCCCATGGACTAGCGGAGACTTACACCGGGGAGCTGTTTTTT. Translation: CSAHGLAETYTGELFF.

This chain links TRBV12-3 or TRBV12-4 with TRBJ2-2; D is perhaps TRBD2 (5 bases). V was cut by 6 bases and J by 0 bases, with 11 bases left in between. The CDR3 totals 15 residues. CDR3 loop: CASRPGNTNTGELFF. DNA for the CDR3: TGTGCCAGCAGACCCGGGAACACGAACACCGGGGAGCTGTTTTTT.

This clonotype was counted only a few times. The gene calls are TRBV7-2 and TRBJ2-5, with D unclear. In germline, CDR1 is SGHTA, CDR2 FQGNSA. Trimming took 7 bases from V and 4 from J, leaving 7 bases between them. The CDR3 is 11 amino acids. CDR3 sequence: CASTLRETQYF. The CDR3, as DNA: TGTGCCAGCACCCTACGAGAGACCCAGTACTTC.

J is TRBJ2-3 and V is TRBV6-5, with D maybe TRBD2 (5 bases). CDR1 is MNHEY, CDR2 SVGAGI, per germline. Trimming removed 5 bases at V and 6 bases at J, with 15 bases between. The CDR3 runs 14 residues. The CDR3 is CASSRKGWRDTQYF. The CDR3 DNA reads as TGTGCCAGCAGTCGGAAGGGTTGGAGGGATACGCAGTATTTT.

This clonotype was counted only a few times. V is TRBV20-1 and J is TRBJ2-3, with 9 bases matching TRBD1. This CDR3 comprises 15 residues. Germline V gene sequence: CDR1 DFQATT, CDR2 SNEGSKA (reference sequence). V shed 6 bases, J shed 1 base, and the junction held 8 bases outside the gene matches. CDR3 bases: TGCAGTGCGGCCCCCGGGACAGGGCGCACAGATACGCAGTATTTT. Its translation is CSAAPGTGRTDTQYF.

This clonotype appeared many times. V usage is TRBV18 and J usage is TRBJ2-7; no firm D call. With 1 base removed from V and 0 bases from J, the gap between germline ends came to 22 bases. This CDR3 contains 19 residues. The V gene's germline CDR1 is KGHSH and CDR2 LQKENI. The CDR3 reads CASSPLPLDRPTPSYEQYF. Written as DNA, the CDR3 is TGTGCCAGCTCACCACTGCCTTTGGACCGGCCTACCCCCTCCTACGAGCAGTACTTC.

This clonotype was picked up many times. The chain recombines TRBV7-6 with TRBJ2-5; a weak D match, TRBD2 (5 bases). The CDR3 sequence is 16 residues long. Looked up from germline, CDR1 is SGHVS and CDR2 is FNYEAQ. Trimming pared 5 bases from V and 0 bases from J, leaving 16 bases between. This CDR3 is CASSQRAAGNQETQYF. The CDR3 DNA reads TGTGCCAGCAGCCAACGGGCGGCCGGGAACCAAGAGACCCAGTACTTC.

The V gene is TRBV2, the J gene TRBJ2-5, with TRBD1 as a possible D gene (5 bases). Germline lookup yields CDR1 SNHLY and CDR2 FYNNEI. V gave up 3 bases and J gave up 7 bases, with 6 bases separating them. The CDR3 runs to 11 residues. CDR3 residues: CASSDRVTQYF. In DNA form, the CDR3 reads TGTGCCAGCAGTGACAGGGTGACCCAGTACTTC. The variable domain in full, completed from reference TRBV2 and TRBJ2-5, reads EPEVTQTPSHQVTQMGQEVILRCVPISNHLYFYWYRQILGQKVEFLVSFYNNEISEKSEIFDDQFSVERPDGSNFTLKIRSTKLEDSAMYFCASSDRVTQYFGPGTRLLVL.

This clonotype was recorded many times. The chain has TRBV29-1 and TRBJ2-7; 7 bases line up with TRBD2. CDR1 and CDR2 (germline): SQVTM, ANQGSEA. With V trimmed by 5 bases and J by 0 bases, 4 bases remained unmatched. CDR3 length equals 13 residues. CDR3 nucleotide sequence: TGCAGCGTTCGGGGGGAGACCTCCTACGAGCAGTACTTC. It specifies CSVRGETSYEQYF.

This clonotype was counted at least ten times. CDR3 in amino acids: CSASGAGRLFNYGYTF. DNA for the CDR3: TGCAGTGCTAGCGGGGCTGGCCGCCTATTTAACTATGGCTACACCTTC. V gene TRBV20-1 combines with J gene TRBJ1-2; TRBD1 is a possible D gene (5 bases). This CDR3 is built from 16 residues. From germline, CDR1 is DFQATT and CDR2 SNEGSKA (reference sequence). Trimming removed 3 bases at V and 1 base at J, with 18 bases between.

The genes are TRBV6-2 or TRBV6-3 and TRBJ2-3, with D possibly matching TRBD1 (6 bases). The germline gives CDR1 MNHEY, CDR2 SVGEGT. The CDR3 has 15 amino acids. Trimming left V 6 bases short and J 2 bases short, with 15 bases between. In nucleotides, the CDR3 is TGTGCCAGCAGAGATACAGGGCTACCCACAGATACGCAGTATTTT. It yields the protein CASRDTGLPTDTQYF.

This clonotype was seen more than once but under ten times. The chain combines TRBV1 with TRBJ1-2; TRBD1, the D gene given by the table, was not confirmed from the DNA. TRBV1 is recorded as a pseudogene. The CDR3 has 14 residues. The CDR3 loop is CTSRPPGGFYGYTF. CDR3 coding DNA: TGCACCAGCAGGCCCCCAGGGGGCTTTTATGGCTACACCTTC.

This clonotype was counted a few times. The chain employs TRBV7-2 and TRBJ2-1, with a tentative D call TRBD2 (6 bases). The CDR3 spans 15 residues. V lost 3 bases, J lost 4 bases, and 13 bases lay in between. CDR1 is SGHTA, CDR2 FQGNSA, per germline. This CDR3 is CASSFGGEQYNEQFF. The CDR3 nucleotides read TGTGCCAGCAGCTTCGGAGGGGAGCAATACAATGAGCAGTTCTTC.

V usage is TRBV11-2 and J usage is TRBJ2-5; 9 nucleotides align to TRBD2. Germline loops: CDR1 SGHAT, CDR2 FQNNGV. This CDR3 region has 15 residues. The junction had 5 bases not matched to a gene; V was cut back by 5 bases and J by 1 base. CDR3 region: CASSRSSGAQETQYF. CDR3 DNA: TGTGCCAGCAGCAGGTCTAGCGGGGCCCAAGAGACCCAGTACTTC.

This clonotype was seen only a few times. This chain connects TRBV6-1 to TRBJ2-1; D not resolved. Germline values: CDR1 MNHNS, CDR2 SASEGT. The V and J ends lost 0 bases and 7 bases respectively, with 7 bases between them. The CDR3 runs 13 residues. CDR3 sequence reads: CASSEAGRNEQFF. As DNA, the CDR3 is TGTGCCAGCAGTGAAGCGGGTAGGAATGAGCAGTTCTTC.

This clonotype was counted only a few times. The CDR3 spells CASSLVVGTTYNEQFF. CDR3 nucleotide sequence: TGTGCCAGCAGCTTAGTCGTGGGGACGACGTACAATGAGCAGTTCTTC. The V and J genes are TRBV7-2 and TRBJ2-1, with D perhaps being TRBD1 or TRBD2 (5 bases each). Per germline, CDR1 SGHTA and CDR2 FQGNSA. This CDR3 comprises 16 residues. V gave up 1 base and J gave up 4 bases, with 14 bases separating them.

This clonotype was recorded a few times. The rearrangement uses TRBV20-1 and TRBJ1-4, with 8 bases identical to TRBD1. V shed 4 bases, J shed 3 bases, and the junction held 1 base outside the gene matches. The CDR3 covers 13 residues. The germline V gene has CDR1 DFQATT and CDR2 SNEGSKA (reference sequence). CDR3 loop: CSATDRANEKLFF. For the CDR3, the DNA is TGCAGTGCTACGGACAGGGCTAATGAAAAACTGTTTTTT.

At least ten counts were recorded for this clonotype. This rearrangement joins TRBV12-3 or TRBV12-4 to TRBJ2-7; D is possibly TRBD1 or TRBD2 (5 bases each). The CDR3 is 15 residues long. Trimming took off 5 bases at V and 4 bases at J, with 18 bases between the two ends. As DNA, the CDR3 is TGTGCCAGCAGTCTAGAGCCGGGACCGAAATACGAGCAGTACTTC. It yields the protein CASSLEPGPKYEQYF.

The rearrangement links TRBV19 to TRBJ2-1; 14 nucleotides line up with TRBD2. Germline lookup yields CDR1 LNHDA and CDR2 SQIVND (reference sequence). V shed 4 bases, J shed 9 bases, and the junction held 8 bases outside the gene matches. The CDR3 contains 16 residues. The CDR3 sequence: CASSTRTSGRSGEQFF. CDR3 nucleotides: TGTGCCAGTAGTACCCGGACTAGCGGGAGGTCTGGTGAGCAGTTCTTC.

This clonotype was counted ten times or more. The chain uses TRBV29-1 and TRBJ1-1, with 7 bases matching TRBD1. Trimming cost V 1 base and J 0 bases; bases outside gene matches: 14. The CDR3 has 18 residues. CDR1 and CDR2 from the germline V gene are SQVTM and ANQGSEA. The CDR3 reads CSVEGRQGGTSMNTEAFF. The DNA for the CDR3 is TGCAGCGTTGAAGGGAGACAGGGAGGGACGAGTATGAACACTGAAGCTTTCTTT. Variable domain in full (rest from reference TRBV29-1 and TRBJ1-1): SAVISQKPSRDICQRGTSLTIQCQVDSQVTMMFWYRQQPGQSLTLIATANQGSEATYESGFVIDKFPISRPNLTFSTLTVSNMSPEDSSIYLCSVEGRQGGTSMNTEAFFGQGTRLTVV.

This clonotype was detected a few times. CDR3 coding DNA: TGTGCCAGCAACTCCGGGACAATGAGCTCCTACGAGCAGTACTTC. It yields the protein CASNSGTMSSYEQYF. V gene TRBV6-2 or TRBV6-3 combines with J gene TRBJ2-7; D might be TRBD1 (6 bases). The CDR3 has 15 amino acids. Germline CDR1 and CDR2: MNHEY and SVGEGT. V was pared by 7 bases and J by 0 bases, with 16 bases between.

V usage is TRBV11-2 and J usage is TRBJ2-3, with 9 bases fitting TRBD2. CDR3 length equals 18 residues. CDR1 and CDR2 (germline): SGHAT, FQNNGV. V gave up 4 bases and J gave up 0 bases; unmatched junction bases: 11. The CDR3: CASSSIRTSGFSTDTQYF. The CDR3 DNA follows: TGTGCCAGCAGCTCAATTAGAACTAGCGGGTTTAGCACAGATACGCAGTATTTT.

Only a few counts were recorded for this clonotype. This chain joins TRBV28 and TRBJ1-6; D is uncertain. Germline values: CDR1 MDHEN, CDR2 SYDVKM. The CDR3 extends over 12 amino acids. Trimming took 7 bases from V and 13 from J, leaving 14 bases between them. The CDR3 spells CASTLGTSPLHF. The CDR3 DNA sequence: TGTGCCAGCACCCTAGGTACTTCCCCCCTCCACTTT.

This clonotype was counted between two and nine times. The J gene is TRBJ2-3, the V gene TRBV29-1, with unresolved D. This CDR3 comprises 10 residues. The germline V gene has CDR1 SQVTM and CDR2 ANQGSEA. The V end was cut by 7 bases, the J end by 2 bases, with 4 bases between. The CDR3, as DNA: TGCAGCGAAATCACAGATACGCAGTATTTT. It translates to CSEITDTQYF.

V usage is TRBV18 and J usage is TRBJ2-3; TRBD2 is a possible D gene (5 bases). With 3 bases removed from V and 1 base from J, the gap between germline ends came to 8 bases. CDR1 is KGHSH and CDR2 is LQKENI in the germline V gene. The CDR3 extends over 14 amino acids. The DNA of the CDR3 is TGTGCCAGCTCACCCGGGAAGGGCACAGATACGCAGTATTTT. This codes for CASSPGKGTDTQYF.

This clonotype was detected ten times or more. The chain couples TRBV29-1 to TRBJ1-6; D possibly corresponds to TRBD1 (5 bases). Trimming removed 8 bases from V and 3 bases from J, with 11 bases in between. CDR3 length: 13 residues. Germline assignment: CDR1 SQVTM and CDR2 ANQGSEA. The CDR3 nucleotides read TGCAGCATCCGGGACGGCTATAATTCACCCCTCCACTTT. It codes for CSIRDGYNSPLHF.

This clonotype was counted ten times or more. The genes are TRBV2 and TRBJ2-1; the D gene is possibly TRBD2 (5 bases). Germline loops: CDR1 SNHLY, CDR2 FYNNEI. This CDR3 has 14 residues. V lost 6 bases, J lost 2 bases, and 11 bases lay in between. Here the CDR3 reads CASRESSAYNEQFF. For the CDR3, the DNA is TGTGCCAGCAGGGAAAGTAGCGCCTACAATGAGCAGTTCTTC. The full variable domain, its missing parts supplied by reference TRBV2 and TRBJ2-1, is EPEVTQTPSHQVTQMGQEVILRCVPISNHLYFYWYRQILGQKVEFLVSFYNNEISEKSEIFDDQFSVERPDGSNFTLKIRSTKLEDSAMYFCASRESSAYNEQFFGPGTRLTVL.

There are many counts of this clonotype. The V gene is TRBV20-1, the J gene TRBJ1-1; possible D gene TRBD1, 5 bases. Germline assignment: CDR1 DFQATT and CDR2 SNEGSKA (reference sequence). V lost 6 bases and J lost 0, with 23 bases in between. The CDR3 totals 17 residues. The CDR3 sequence: CSALRDGRFGVNTEAFF. CDR3 DNA sequence: TGCAGTGCCCTCCGGGACGGCAGATTTGGGGTGAACACTGAAGCTTTCTTT.